One and the same sample provided the 24 T cell receptor beta chains below, sequenced in a study of blood T cell repertoires in COVID-19. Sequenced by immunoSEQ multiplex PCR; TCRdb stores in-frame clones only, minus some. The table lists 250,000 to 300,000 clones, 81% of them singletons. What was sequenced was peripheral blood. Source of these receptors: a woman aged 55-70 years with active or convalescent COVID-19.

The sample holds one count of this clone. The V gene is TRBV7-2, the J gene TRBJ1-1, with D possibly being TRBD1 (5 bases). The CDR3 length is 15 residues. Trimming removed 2 bases at V and 0 bases at J, with 10 bases between. Germline CDR1 reads SGHTA; CDR2 reads FQGNSA. As DNA, the CDR3 is TGTGCCAGCAGCTTACAGGGCAGTTTGAACACTGAAGCTTTCTTT. Amino acids: CASSLQGSLNTEAFF.

The V and J genes are TRBV5-1 and TRBJ2-2, with D perhaps TRBD2 (6 bases). V was trimmed by 1 base and J by 4 bases, leaving 17 bases between them. Germline V gene data show CDR1 as SGHRS and CDR2 as YFSETQ. The CDR3 is made up of 17 amino acids. Written as DNA, the CDR3 is TGCGCCAGCAGCTTGCTCCTGCTGGCGGGGAGCACCGGGGAGCTGTTTTTT. It yields the protein CASSLLLLAGSTGELFF.

The rearrangement uses TRBV29-1 and TRBJ1-1, with TRBD1 identical over 11 bases. The CDR3 extends over 12 amino acids. V dropped 7 bases and J dropped 5; count of bases not matched to a gene: 3. The germline V gene encodes CDR1 SQVTM and CDR2 ANQGSEA. CDR3 sequence: CSAGTGGTEAFF. CDR3 DNA: TGCAGCGCTGGGACAGGGGGGACTGAAGCTTTCTTT.

This chain links TRBV5-6 with TRBJ2-1; possibly TRBD2 for D (5 bases). The V and J ends lost 0 bases and 3 bases respectively, with 16 bases between them. The length of the CDR3 is 17 residues. From germline, CDR1 is SGHDT and CDR2 YYEEEE. This chain's CDR3 is CASSLAYSLDYYNEQFF. The CDR3 DNA reads TGTGCCAGCAGCTTGGCCTACAGCCTAGACTACTACAATGAGCAGTTCTTC.

The chain combines TRBV19 with TRBJ1-5; D is uncertain. CDR3 size: 16 residues. CDR1 and CDR2 (germline): LNHDA, SQIVND (reference sequence). V shed 7 bases and J shed 2 bases, with 18 bases lying between them. The CDR3 DNA sequence: TGTGCCAGTACCTCGTTGAGTGGGAGGGGCAATCAGCCCCAGCATTTT. Its protein product is CASTSLSGRGNQPQHF.

The chain's CDR3 is CASSSGLAGAYEQYF. For the CDR3, the DNA is TGTGCCAGCAGCTCGGGACTAGCGGGGGCTTACGAGCAGTACTTC. The rearrangement joins TRBV7-2 to TRBJ2-7, with 14 bases fitting TRBD2. J lost 4 bases, V lost 4 bases, and 3 bases had no gene match. This CDR3 spans 15 amino acids. Germline loops: CDR1 SGHTA, CDR2 FQGNSA.

The chain recombines TRBV19 with TRBJ1-4, with TRBD1 matching 12 bases. Germline lookup yields CDR1 LNHDA and CDR2 SQIVND (reference sequence). The CDR3 loop spans 17 amino acids. The trim removed 6 bases at V and 4 bases at J, leaving 9 bases unmatched. In DNA form, the CDR3 reads TGTGCCAGTAGGCCGGGACAGGGGGCCACCGATAATGAAAAACTGTTTTTT. Amino acid sequence: CASRPGQGATDNEKLFF. The entire variable domain, with the rest obtained from reference TRBV19 and TRBJ1-4, is as follows: DGGITQSPKYLFRKEGQNVTLSCEQNLNHDAMYWYRQDPGQGLRLIYYSQIVNDFQKGDIAEGYSVSREKKESFPLTVTSAQKNPTAFYLCASRPGQGATDNEKLFFGSGTQLSVL.

This clone appeared a few times. The same CDR3 arises from other DNA sequences in this sample as well. The chain couples TRBV30 to TRBJ1-5; 8 bases are a match to TRBD1. After removal of 6 bases from V and 4 bases from J, the junction contained 2 bases not matched to a gene. The CDR3 covers 12 residues. CDR1 is GTSNPN, CDR2 SVGIG, per germline (reference sequence). The CDR3 DNA is TGTGCCTGTGACAGGGGTAATCAGCCCCAGCATTTT. Translated: CACDRGNQPQHF.

The chain employs TRBV19 and TRBJ1-4; D unresolved. V was shortened by 1 base and J by 8 bases, with 14 bases between the two germline ends. The germline V gene encodes CDR1 LNHDA and CDR2 SQIVND (reference sequence). The length of the CDR3 is 15 residues. The CDR3 protein is CASSIATTPGEKLFF. For the CDR3, the DNA is TGTGCCAGTAGTATAGCTACGACCCCGGGGGAAAAACTGTTTTTT.

A few counts support this clone. This chain joins TRBV12-5 and TRBJ1-5; D ambiguous. This CDR3 is built from 14 residues. Per the germline V gene, CDR1 is LGHNT and CDR2 is FRNRAP. The V and J ends lost 2 bases and 6 bases respectively, with 11 bases between them. The CDR3 loop reads CASGLPGLVQPQHF. As DNA, the CDR3 is TGTGCTAGTGGTTTGCCCGGGTTGGTTCAGCCCCAGCATTTT.

The rearrangement uses TRBV7-9 and TRBJ1-4; 8 nucleotides align to TRBD1. Trimming removed 5 bases from V and 7 bases from J; junction bases left unmatched: 6. CDR3 length: 14 residues. Germline V gene lookup returns CDR1 SEHNR and CDR2 FQNEAQ (reference sequence). CDR3 loop: CASSQTGGSEKLFF. The CDR3 coding sequence is TGTGCCAGCAGCCAAACAGGGGGGAGTGAAAAACTGTTTTTT. The full variable domain, completed using reference TRBV7-9 and TRBJ1-4, is DTGVSQNPRHKITKRGQNVTFRCDPISEHNRLYWYRQTLGQGPEFLTYFQNEAQLEKSRLLSDRFSAERPKGSFSTLEIQRTEQGDSAMYLCASSQTGGSEKLFFGSGTQLSVL.

The J gene is TRBJ1-2, the V gene TRBV6-5; D gene unclear. Between the trimmed V and J ends, which lost 0 bases and 8 bases, there was a span of 10 bases. The CDR3 is 13 amino acids. The germline gives CDR1 MNHEY, CDR2 SVGAGI. CDR3 coding DNA: TGTGCCAGCAGTTACTCTTTGGGAGGGGGCTACACCTTC. This sequence encodes CASSYSLGGGYTF.

V and J are TRBV7-9 and TRBJ1-5, with no clear D. Germline V gene lookup returns CDR1 SEHNR and CDR2 FQNEAQ (reference sequence). The CDR3 consists of 14 residues. Trimming stripped 5 bases from V and 4 bases from J, with 12 bases between. The CDR3 nucleotides are TGTGCCAGCAGCCACGAACAGCTTAATCAGCCCCAGCATTTT. Translated: CASSHEQLNQPQHF.

This clone was seen a single time. The chain links TRBV9 to TRBJ1-2; tentatively, D is TRBD1 (6 bases). In germline, CDR1 is SGDLS, CDR2 YYNGEE. The length of the CDR3 is 12 residues. Trimming took off 3 bases at V and 3 bases at J, with 6 bases between the two ends. The CDR3 DNA reads as TGTGCCAGCAGCGGGACAGACTATGGCTACACCTTC. It is translated as CASSGTDYGYTF.

The J gene is TRBJ2-2, the V gene TRBV3-1 (or the pseudogene TRBV3-2), with D tentatively TRBD2 (6 bases). V lost 0 bases and J 6 bases, leaving 11 bases between the germline ends. The CDR3 totals 15 residues. Germline V gene data show CDR1 as LGHDT and CDR2 as YNNKEL (reference sequence). CDR3 nucleotide sequence: TGTGCCAGCAGCCAAGATTCGGGGGTCTCCGGGGAGCTGTTTTTT. Translation: CASSQDSGVSGELFF.

The chain combines TRBV6-1 with TRBJ2-1; possibly TRBD2 for D (5 bases). CDR1 is MNHNS, CDR2 SASEGT, per germline. The CDR3 spans 20 residues. V was shortened by 0 bases and J by 0 bases, with 21 bases between the two germline ends. DNA for the CDR3: TGTGCCAGCAGTGAAGCGCCTAGCCTCACCACTATGAGCTCCTACAATGAGCAGTTCTTC. The encoded protein is CASSEAPSLTTMSSYNEQFF.

This chain links TRBV11-1 with TRBJ2-5; D possibly corresponds to TRBD2 (5 bases). V lost 3 bases and J lost 5, with 13 bases in between. The germline V gene encodes CDR1 SGHAT and CDR2 FQDESV (reference sequence). There are 14 residues in the CDR3. The CDR3 sequence is CASSFMAGKETQYF. The CDR3 DNA is TGTGCCAGCAGCTTTATGGCCGGGAAGGAGACCCAGTACTTC.

The rearrangement joins TRBV6-5 to TRBJ2-1; TRBD1 agrees at 8 bases. Germline CDR1 reads MNHEY; CDR2 reads SVGAGI. J was trimmed by 6 bases and V by 7 bases; bases with no gene match: 2. CDR3 length equals 12 residues. CDR3 loop: CASTGGPNEQFF. CDR3 sequence (DNA): TGTGCCAGCACAGGGGGCCCCAATGAGCAGTTCTTC.

The chain is built from TRBV21-1 and TRBJ1-1. TRBV21-1 is recorded as a pseudogene. This CDR3 is built from 14 residues. The CDR3 nucleotides read TGTGCCAGCAGCATAGTGAGGAGGGGTGCTGAAGCTTTCTTT. Its translation is CASSIVRRGAEAFF.

V is TRBV19 and J is TRBJ2-1; D is possibly TRBD2 (5 bases). CDR3 length: 14 amino acids. V was clipped by 3 bases and J by 4 bases, with 10 bases between them. Germline V lookup: CDR1 LNHDA, CDR2 SQIVND (reference sequence). The CDR3, as DNA: TGTGCCAGTAGTATTAAGTGGACTTACAATGAGCAGTTCTTC. Amino acids: CASSIKWTYNEQFF.

This sequence joins TRBV6-5 and TRBJ2-3; 7 bases line up with TRBD1. Germline CDR1 reads MNHEY; CDR2 reads SVGAGI. CDR3 length: 14 residues. J was trimmed by 6 bases and V by 5 bases; bases with no gene match: 8. This CDR3 reads CASSRDSTWDTQYF. CDR3 bases: TGTGCCAGCAGTCGGGACAGCACATGGGATACGCAGTATTTT.

The chain couples TRBV5-5 to TRBJ1-4; 11 bases line up with TRBD1. After removal of 3 bases from V and 3 bases from J, the junction contained 4 bases not matched to a gene. Germline V gives CDR1 SGHKS, CDR2 YYEKEE (reference sequence). The CDR3 runs 16 residues. CDR3 DNA: TGTGCCAGCAGCTCGGAGGGACAGGGGGCTAATGAAAAACTGTTTTTT. It codes for CASSSEGQGANEKLFF. Filled out from reference TRBV5-5 and TRBJ1-4, the complete variable domain reads DAGVTQSPTHLIKTRGQQVTLRCSPISGHKSVSWYQQVLGQGPQFIFQYYEKEERGRGNFPDRFSARQFPNYSSELNVNALLLGDSALYLCASSSEGQGANEKLFFGSGTQLSVL.

V is TRBV9 and J is TRBJ2-2, with D perhaps TRBD2 (5 bases). The CDR3 runs 15 residues. The germline V gene has CDR1 SGDLS and CDR2 YYNGEE. The V end lost 0 bases, the J end lost 7 bases, and 13 bases lay between the germline ends. For the CDR3, the DNA is TGTGCCAGCAGCGTAGGGGTTAGTCGGGGCGGGGAGCTGTTTTTT. Translating gives CASSVGVSRGGELFF.

The rearrangement uses TRBV5-1 and TRBJ1-1, with TRBD1 identical over 8 bases. V lost 0 bases to trimming and J lost 4 bases; unmatched junction nucleotides: 8. This CDR3 spans 16 amino acids. Per the germline V gene, CDR1 is SGHRS and CDR2 is YFSETQ. Here the CDR3 reads CASSLGPQGVGTEAFF. In DNA, the CDR3 is TGCGCCAGCAGCTTGGGGCCACAGGGGGTGGGCACTGAAGCTTTCTTT.